This TCR beta chain was identified in a study of breast tumors, draining lymph nodes, adjacent tissues. TCRdb re-called the multiplex PCR reads through MiXCR, storing one row per CDR3 protein. This table has about 20,000 distinct CDR3 sequences, 25% to 35% appearing once. Note on this clonotype: Its antigen is still unknown.

Study-wide findings and caveats: The data were judged consistent with most tumor T cells coming from lymph node and expanding in tumor. Tumor repertoires ranked between lymph nodes and nontumor tissue in diversity, with V and J gene preferences. Compared with basal-like, luminal-like tumors shared significantly more repertoire with nontumor tissue.

Per germline, CDR1 DFQATT and CDR2 SNEGSKA (reference sequence). Trimming took off 8 bases at V and 0 bases at J, with 15 bases between the two ends. This CDR3 spans 14 amino acids. The chain couples TRBV20-1 to TRBJ2-3, with D possibly being TRBD2 (6 bases). This TCR was recovered from a female donor with breast cancer. Some clones in this sample may be carry-over from other donors' samples. Input material: breast tumor tissue. The CDR3 here is CSSLAEDSTDTQYF. The CDR3 coding sequence is TGCAGTTCTTTAGCGGAGGATAGCACAGATACGCAGTATTTT.